The 15 T cell receptor beta chains presented below share a single source sample, sequenced in a study of memory B cells and T cells in multiple sclerosis. Produced via immunoSEQ multiplex PCR; TCRdb's table is partial and in-frame only. The data show 32,000 or so clones, with 86% seen just once and approximately 2.4% held by the top ten. After stimulus-free culture, autoproliferating CFSE-dim and non-proliferating CFSE-high T cells were sequenced separately. Approximately 5x10^7 CFSE-labeled PBMCs were cultured less than eight days unstimulated, then replicate wells were pooled. These receptors' antigens are unknown. The sample taken for sequencing was PBMCs from blood kept in culture. Receptors originate from a human donor with multiple sclerosis.

The chain couples TRBV11-3 to TRBJ2-1; D might be TRBD1 (5 bases). V lost 3 bases to trimming and J lost 0 bases, with 6 bases between them. CDR3 length: 14 residues. The V gene's germline CDR1 is SGHNT and CDR2 YENEEA. The CDR3 loop is CASSFQGSYNEQFF. The CDR3 DNA is TGTGCCAGCAGCTTTCAGGGCTCCTACAATGAGCAGTTCTTC. Together with reference TRBV11-3 and TRBJ2-1, the CDR3 gives the full variable domain: EAGVVQSPRYKIIEKKQPVAFWCNPISGHNTLYWYLQNLGQGPELLIRYENEEAVDDSQLPKDRFSAERLKGVDSTLKIQPAELGDSAVYLCASSFQGSYNEQFFGPGTRLTVL.

The V gene is TRBV10-3, the J gene TRBJ2-7; 9 nucleotides match TRBD1. The germline gives CDR1 ENHRY, CDR2 SYGVKD. The CDR3 contains 15 residues. Trimming took 2 bases from V and 5 from J; bases not matched to a gene: 7. The CDR3 sequence: CAISERGQGYDEQYF. The CDR3, as DNA: TGTGCCATCAGTGAGAGGGGACAGGGCTACGACGAGCAGTACTTC.

The J gene is TRBJ2-3, the V gene TRBV7-3, with D maybe TRBD1 (8 bases). This CDR3 contains 17 residues. Germline lookup yields CDR1 SGHTA and CDR2 FQGTGA. V gave up 4 bases and J gave up 1 base, with 18 bases separating them. CDR3 residues: CASSSGQGGIGTDTQYF. CDR3 bases: TGTGCCAGCAGCTCAGGACAGGGAGGGATAGGCACAGATACGCAGTATTTT.

The chain carries TRBV5-1 and TRBJ2-1; 7 nucleotides match TRBD1. Unmatched junction bases numbered 6, after V lost 1 base and J lost 5 bases. The CDR3 has 15 amino acids. Germline loops: CDR1 SGHRS, CDR2 YFSETQ. CDR3 bases: TGCGCCAGCAGCTTGCTAGCAGGGGGTAACAATGAGCAGTTCTTC. This codes for CASSLLAGGNNEQFF.

The chain couples TRBV6-1 to TRBJ1-2; no clear D. V was pared by 8 bases and J by 13 bases, with 17 bases between. CDR1 and CDR2 (germline): MNHNS, SASEGT. The CDR3 extends over 11 amino acids. CDR3 sequence: CASAELDWATF. CDR3 in DNA: TGTGCCAGCGCAGAGCTCGACTGGGCCACCTTC.

The chain joins TRBV10-1 to TRBJ2-1; no definite D call. Trimming shortened V by 5 bases and J by 7 bases, and 9 bases separated the two germline ends. The germline V gene encodes CDR1 WNHNN and CDR2 SYGVQD (reference sequence). The CDR3 contains 12 residues. The chain's CDR3 is CASSPGPNEQFF. The CDR3 region has the DNA TGCGCCAGCAGTCCCGGGCCAAATGAGCAGTTCTTC.

CDR3: CASSILAGDPYEQYF. The CDR3, as DNA: TGTGCCAGTAGTATCCTAGCGGGAGATCCCTACGAGCAGTACTTC. V usage is TRBV19 and J usage is TRBJ2-7, with 10 nucleotides matching TRBD2. V was clipped by 3 bases and J by 2 bases; unmatched bases: 4. This CDR3 is 15 amino acids long. The germline V gene has CDR1 LNHDA and CDR2 SQIVND (reference sequence).

The genes are TRBV6-5 and TRBJ2-1, with D maybe TRBD2 (6 bases). CDR1 MNHEY and CDR2 SVGAGI come from the germline V gene. The V end was cut by 5 bases, the J end by 0 bases, with 11 bases between. The CDR3 runs to 15 residues. The CDR3 here is CASSPREVSYNEQFF. The CDR3 nucleotides read TGTGCCAGCAGTCCTAGGGAGGTCTCCTACAATGAGCAGTTCTTC.

The chain carries TRBV11-3 and TRBJ1-1; D unclear. V was pared by 2 bases and J by 0 bases, with 4 bases between. This CDR3 comprises 13 residues. Germline loops: CDR1 SGHNT, CDR2 YENEEA. The CDR3 region has the DNA TGTGCCAGCAGCTTATCACTGAACACTGAAGCTTTCTTT. Translated: CASSLSLNTEAFF.

The chain combines TRBV19 with TRBJ1-1, with TRBD1 identical over 9 bases. V was pared by 3 bases and J by 11 bases, with 4 bases of the junction left unmatched. The CDR3 covers 12 residues. CDR1 is LNHDA and CDR2 is SQIVND in the germline V gene (reference sequence). The CDR3 region has the DNA TGTGCCAGTAGTATCGCAGGACAGGGGGCTTTCTTT. Translating gives CASSIAGQGAFF.

The CDR3 spells CASSYSNLAVVHEQYF. CDR3 sequence (DNA): TGTGCCAGCAGTTATTCGAATCTAGCGGTGGTCCACGAGCAGTACTTC. The J gene is TRBJ2-7, the V gene TRBV6-9, with 7 nucleotides matching TRBD2. Germline lookup yields CDR1 MNHGY and CDR2 SVAAGI. V dropped 0 bases and J dropped 5; count of bases not matched to a gene: 10. The CDR3 has 16 amino acids.

The CDR3 DNA reads as TGTGCCAGCAGTTACGGAGGGACGGAAAGTAATTCACCCCTCCACTTT. It translates to CASSYGGTESNSPLHF. The V gene is TRBV6-5, the J gene TRBJ1-6, with D perhaps matching TRBD1 (5 bases). From germline, CDR1 is MNHEY and CDR2 SVGAGI. V lost 2 bases and J 6 bases, leaving 14 bases between the germline ends. This CDR3 is 16 amino acids long.

The count of this clone is one. This rearrangement joins TRBV2 to TRBJ1-1, with TRBD1 as a possible D gene (5 bases). Per germline, CDR1 SNHLY and CDR2 FYNNEI. Trimming took off 8 bases at V and 7 bases at J, with 17 bases between the two ends. This CDR3 region has 13 residues. This CDR3 is CASHGGGIVEAFF. CDR3 in DNA: TGTGCCAGCCACGGGGGGGGAATCGTTGAAGCTTTCTTT.

This clone was seen once. CDR3: CASSVRGTGELFF. The CDR3 nucleotides are TGTGCCAGCAGCGTAAGGGGGACCGGGGAGCTGTTTTTT. The rearrangement joins TRBV9 to TRBJ2-2, with a weak D call TRBD1 (6 bases). The germline gives CDR1 SGDLS, CDR2 YYNGEE. V lost 1 base, J lost 5 bases, and 6 bases lay in between. The CDR3 loop spans 13 amino acids.

J is TRBJ2-3 and V is TRBV6-4; 8 bases agree with TRBD2. Germline lookup yields CDR1 MRHNA and CDR2 SNTAGT. The CDR3 runs 17 residues. Unmatched junction bases numbered 10, after V lost 4 bases and J lost 1 base. CDR3: CASSVGTSQPCTDTQYF. The DNA of the CDR3 is TGTGCCAGCAGTGTCGGGACTAGTCAACCTTGCACAGATACGCAGTATTTT.